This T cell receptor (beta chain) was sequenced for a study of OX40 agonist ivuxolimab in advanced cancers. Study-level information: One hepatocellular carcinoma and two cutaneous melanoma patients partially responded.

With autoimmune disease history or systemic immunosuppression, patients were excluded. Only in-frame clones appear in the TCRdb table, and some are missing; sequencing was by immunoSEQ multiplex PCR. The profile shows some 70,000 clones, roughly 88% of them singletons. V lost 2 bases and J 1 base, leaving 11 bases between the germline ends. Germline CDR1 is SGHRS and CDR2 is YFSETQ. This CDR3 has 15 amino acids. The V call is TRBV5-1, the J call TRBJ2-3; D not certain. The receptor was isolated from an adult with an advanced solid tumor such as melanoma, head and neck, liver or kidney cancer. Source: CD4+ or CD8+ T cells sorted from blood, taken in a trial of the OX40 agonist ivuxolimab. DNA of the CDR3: TGCGCCAGCAGCTTAGACGGTCCTCGCACAGATACGCAGTATTTT. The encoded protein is CASSLDGPRTDTQYF.